These 15 T cell receptor beta chains came from one sample sequenced in a study of blood T cell repertoires in COVID-19. The table came from immunoSEQ multiplex PCR; TCRdb's copy has only in-frame clones and leaves some out. In the table there are some 180,000 clones, 70% to 90% of which are singletons. The specimen sequenced was peripheral blood. The receptors were gathered from a man between 65 and 85 years old with active or convalescent COVID-19.

CDR3 nucleotides: TGTGCCAGCAGCCCGGGCCAGGGACAACGGTTAGCCAAAAACATTCAGTACTTC. Protein sequence: CASSPGQGQRLAKNIQYF. This chain links TRBV5-8 with TRBJ2-4; TRBD1 is a possible D gene (6 bases). V shed 4 bases and J shed 0 bases, with 20 bases lying between them. Germline V gene lookup returns CDR1 SGHTS and CDR2 YDEGEE. This CDR3 has 18 residues.

The rearrangement joins TRBV5-1 to TRBJ2-5; 8 nucleotides agree with TRBD1. This CDR3 region has 15 residues. With 4 bases clipped from V and 2 bases from J, the junction kept 7 bases outside the gene matches. Germline V CDR1 and CDR2: SGHRS, YFSETQ. CDR3 DNA sequence: TGCGCCAGCAGCCTAGGACAGGGTGGACAAGAGACCCAGTACTTC. Its protein is CASSLGQGGQETQYF. Looking up the rest from reference TRBV5-1 and TRBJ2-5 gives the full variable domain: KAGVTQTPRYLIKTRGQQVTLSCSPISGHRSVSWYQQTPGQGLQFLFEYFSETQRNKGNFPGRFSGRQFSNSRSEMNVSTLELGDSALYLCASSLGQGGQETQYFGPGTRLLVL.

This clone was detected only once. The rearrangement links TRBV6-2 or TRBV6-3 to TRBJ2-7; the match to TRBD2 covers 7 bases. Germline loops: CDR1 MNHEY, CDR2 SVGEGT. CDR3 length: 17 residues. After removal of 4 bases from V and 1 base from J, the junction contained 13 bases not matched to a gene. The CDR3 is CASSFPKPGLTSYEQYF. The CDR3 nucleotides are TGTGCCAGCAGTTTCCCAAAACCGGGACTAACGTCCTACGAGCAGTACTTC.

J is TRBJ2-2 and V is TRBV7-2; D perhaps matches TRBD1 (5 bases). The CDR3 is 16 residues long. The germline CDR1 and CDR2 sequences are SGHTA and FQGNSA. V gave up 5 bases and J gave up 7 bases, with 20 bases separating them. The CDR3 region has the DNA TGTGCCAGCAGCCCGTGGCCGACGGGTCAGGGCGGGGAGCTGTTTTTT. It translates to CASSPWPTGQGGELFF.

The rearrangement links TRBV28 to TRBJ2-7; 8 bases are a match to TRBD1. V shed 5 bases, J shed 3 bases, and the junction held 6 bases outside the gene matches. The CDR3 loop spans 14 amino acids. From germline, CDR1 is MDHEN and CDR2 SYDVKM. The CDR3 loop is CASSAQGAGYEQYF. In DNA form, the CDR3 reads TGTGCCAGCAGTGCCCAGGGGGCAGGCTACGAGCAGTACTTC.

This chain connects TRBV7-8 to TRBJ1-2; D gene uncertain. Trimming removed 2 bases at V and 5 bases at J, with 9 bases between. This CDR3 is 13 amino acids long. The germline V gene encodes CDR1 SGHVS and CDR2 FQNEAQ. The CDR3 nucleotides are TGTGCCAGCAGCTTACCCCCCCCTTATGGCTACACCTTC. Translated: CASSLPPPYGYTF.

This chain uses TRBV9 with TRBJ2-5; D might be TRBD1 (5 bases). The germline V gene has CDR1 SGDLS and CDR2 YYNGEE. The CDR3 runs 13 residues. V gave up 0 bases and J gave up 5 bases, with 8 bases separating them. The DNA of the CDR3 is TGTGCCAGCAGCGTAGAAGGGGCCGAGACCCAGTACTTC. It specifies CASSVEGAETQYF.

The chain has TRBV27 and TRBJ1-2, with D perhaps TRBD1 (6 bases). The ends were cut back, 3 bases at V and 2 bases at J, with 7 bases in the middle. The CDR3 length is 13 residues. Germline assignment: CDR1 MNHEY and CDR2 SMNVEV (reference sequence). CDR3 coding DNA: TGTGCCAGCAGTTTCAGGGGCAACTATGGCTACACCTTC. As protein: CASSFRGNYGYTF.

This sequence joins TRBV20-1 and TRBJ2-1, with 10 bases aligning to TRBD2. J lost 8 bases, V lost 3 bases, and 13 bases had no gene match. Germline V gene lookup returns CDR1 DFQATT and CDR2 SNEGSKA (reference sequence). This CDR3 is 16 amino acids long. CDR3 amino acids: CSASGGSGRAGDEQFF. The DNA for the CDR3 is TGCAGTGCTAGTGGGGGCAGCGGGAGGGCCGGCGATGAGCAGTTCTTC.

This clone was picked up a small number of times. This chain uses TRBV4-3 with TRBJ2-7; a possible D gene is TRBD2 (5 bases). This CDR3 spans 13 amino acids. V was pared by 1 base and J by 6 bases, with 10 bases between. Germline CDR1 reads LGHNA; CDR2 reads YSLEER. CDR3 nucleotide sequence: TGCGCCAGCAGCCAAGCTCTTCGGGGCGAGCAGTACTTC. This sequence encodes CASSQALRGEQYF.

With respect to this clone: This sample also contains other DNA sequences that code for the same CDR3. The chain carries TRBV19 and TRBJ2-1, with TRBD1 identical over 7 bases. V gave up 2 bases and J gave up 3 bases; unmatched junction bases: 4. Germline CDR1 and CDR2: LNHDA and SQIVND (reference sequence). There are 15 residues in the CDR3. CDR3 in DNA: TGTGCCAGTAGTATACGGACAGGTCTCTACAATGAGCAGTTCTTC. It translates to CASSIRTGLYNEQFF.

In nucleotides, the CDR3 is TGTGCCAGCAGATTGGGACAGTCGAACACTGAAGCTTTCTTT. It translates to CASRLGQSNTEAFF. The rearrangement uses TRBV6-5 and TRBJ1-1, with 7 bases fitting TRBD1. The V gene end was trimmed by 6 bases and the J gene end by 1 base; junction bases not matched to a gene: 5. Germline CDR1 MNHEY, CDR2 SVGAGI. CDR3 length: 14 amino acids.

The J gene is TRBJ1-2, the V gene TRBV2; D perhaps matches TRBD1 (6 bases). The CDR3 extends over 13 amino acids. Germline loops: CDR1 SNHLY, CDR2 FYNNEI. Trimming removed 4 bases from V and 4 bases from J, with 10 bases in between. The CDR3 reads CASSGSTGYGYTF. CDR3 in DNA: TGTGCCAGCAGTGGGTCGACAGGCTATGGCTACACCTTC.

The V gene is TRBV11-1, the J gene TRBJ2-3, with 7 positions matching TRBD1. The CDR3 consists of 16 residues. Germline CDR1 reads SGHAT; CDR2 reads FQDESV (reference sequence). The trim removed 5 bases at V and 2 bases at J, leaving 10 bases unmatched. The CDR3 nucleotides read TGTGCCAGCAGCCTTCGACAGGGCTTCAACACAGATACGCAGTATTTT. Translating gives CASSLRQGFNTDTQYF. Full variable domain (remainder filled in from reference TRBV11-1 and TRBJ2-3): EAEVAQSPRYKITEKSQAVAFWCDPISGHATLYWYRQILGQGPELLVQFQDESVVDDSQLPKDRFSAERLKGVDSTLKIQPAELGDSAMYLCASSLRQGFNTDTQYFGPGTRLTVL.

This clone has just one count. The chain joins TRBV3-1 (or the pseudogene TRBV3-2) to TRBJ2-2, with a tentative D call TRBD1 (5 bases). The V end was cut by 6 bases, the J end by 3 bases, with 20 bases between. Germline CDR1 is LGHDT and CDR2 is YNNKEL (reference sequence). CDR3 length: 17 residues. The CDR3 bases are TGTGCCAGCAGTCCCCCCATGGGGCTTCGAGACACCGGGGAGCTGTTTTTT. It yields the protein CASSPPMGLRDTGELFF.